Below are 7 T cell receptor beta chains sequenced from a single sample in a study of beta chain features in type 1 diabetes. Reverse transcription of all isolated RNA meant that expressed TCRB transcripts were sequenced. Method: immunoSEQ multiplex PCR; TCRdb's copy keeps in-frame clones and lacks some. The profile covers around 200,000 clones, with 10% to 15% appearing a single time and approximately 0.64% taken by the ten largest. Sequencing was carried out using central memory CD4+ T cells from blood. The receptors come from a woman in her late teens or twenties in good health.

The chain links TRBV6-1 to TRBJ2-1; D possibly corresponds to TRBD1 (5 bases). The CDR3 consists of 10 residues. Germline V CDR1 and CDR2: MNHNS, SASEGT. Trimming stripped 2 bases from V and 15 bases from J, with 8 bases between. The CDR3 bases are TGTGCCAGCAGTGAACCTGGGGCGTTCTTC. Translating it yields CASSEPGAFF.

Only a few counts were recorded for this clone. This chain joins TRBV9 and TRBJ2-1, with 10 nucleotides matching TRBD2. V shed 0 bases and J 8 bases; nucleotides not matched to a gene: 8. This CDR3 is 16 amino acids long. Germline loops: CDR1 SGDLS, CDR2 YYNGEE. CDR3 residues: CASSVGTSGEVDEQFF. The CDR3 DNA reads TGTGCCAGCAGCGTAGGAACTAGCGGGGAAGTTGATGAGCAGTTCTTC.

This clone was found a few times. The chain recombines TRBV11-2 with TRBJ2-2; 7 positions agree with TRBD1. Trimming at V came to 3 bases and at J to 5 bases, leaving 3 bases not matched to a gene. The V gene's germline CDR1 is SGHAT and CDR2 FQNNGV. This CDR3 has 14 amino acids. CDR3 amino acids: CASSLRGLTGELFF. Here the CDR3 DNA reads TGTGCCAGCAGCTTGAGGGGGCTAACCGGGGAGCTGTTTTTT.

This clone has more than one count but fewer than ten. The chain has TRBV29-1 and TRBJ2-6; no clear D gene. There are 18 residues in the CDR3. V was trimmed by 0 bases and J by 0 bases, leaving 15 bases between them. Germline V gene sequence: CDR1 SQVTM, CDR2 ANQGSEA. The CDR3 sequence: CSVEEWARSPSGANVLTF. The DNA of the CDR3 is TGCAGCGTTGAAGAATGGGCCAGATCCCCCTCTGGGGCCAACGTCCTGACTTTC.

This clone was observed a few times. This chain links TRBV6-5 with TRBJ2-7, with TRBD2 as a possible D gene (5 bases). The CDR3 extends over 14 amino acids. V lost 10 bases and J lost 2, with 18 bases in between. Germline V gene sequence: CDR1 MNHEY, CDR2 SVGAGI. The CDR3: CATKVEAATYEQYF. The DNA for the CDR3 is TGTGCCACGAAAGTGGAAGCGGCCACCTACGAGCAGTACTTC.

The sample holds a few counts of this clone. The V call is TRBV7-2, the J call TRBJ2-7; 7 bases align to TRBD1. This CDR3 comprises 16 residues. The junction had 10 bases not matched to a gene; V was cut back by 5 bases and J by 0 bases. Germline loops: CDR1 SGHTA, CDR2 FQGNSA. The CDR3 coding sequence is TGTGCCAGCAGCGAGATTTGGGACAGCAGCTCCTACGAGCAGTACTTC. Translation: CASSEIWDSSSYEQYF.

This chain uses TRBV15 with TRBJ1-1, with TRBD1 identical over 7 bases. There are 15 residues in the CDR3. The V gene's germline CDR1 is LNHNV and CDR2 YYDKDF (reference sequence). V dropped 1 base and J dropped 5; count of bases not matched to a gene: 7. CDR3 amino acids: CATSRAKGAGTEAFF. CDR3 nucleotides: TGTGCCACCAGCAGAGCAAAGGGGGCCGGGACTGAAGCTTTCTTT.